The clone carrying this TCR beta chain was seen a handful of times. The record originates from a study of cytomegalovirus exposure and HLA in healthy donors. In the PCR, 60 Vbeta and 13 Jbeta primers were used. Sequenced by immunoSEQ multiplex PCR; TCRdb stores in-frame clones only, minus some. The sample yields about 160,000 clones, around 80% seen once. V trimming: 1 base; J trimming: 5 bases; junction bases outside the gene matches: 4. Germline V gene lookup returns CDR1 SGHVS and CDR2 FQNEAQ. The CDR3 length is 15 residues. The V call is TRBV7-8, the J call TRBJ1-4, with 7 bases lining up with TRBD1. Sequencing was done on a sample of PBMCs. The sequence was obtained from a male donor in good health and CMV-seropositive. The chain's CDR3 is CASSLVETGNEKLFF. The CDR3 DNA sequence: TGTGCCAGCAGCTTAGTAGAGACAGGGAATGAAAAACTGTTTTTT.